Listed below are T cell receptor beta chains from one sample, sequenced in a study of CD8+CD57+ T cells in acquired aplastic anemia. TCRdb passed the reads through MiXCR, listing each CDR3 protein once. This table holds 160,000 or so distinct CDR3 sequences, 71% found once. Sequenced: sorted CD4+, CD8+, or CD8+CD57+ T cells (not recorded which) from PBMCs. The receptors come from a human donor with aplastic anemia. Each CDR3 is given with its conserved first and last residue. A D gene is named only where the DNA matches it firmly. Clone size appears in some rows only: once, few, many, or a class for an expanded clone.

d_gene	v_gene	abundance	j_gene	CDR3nt	CDR3aa
-	TRBV5-1	-	TRBJ2-7	TGCGCCAGCAGCTTGTCGGCCCAGGGCTACGAGCAGTACTTC	CASSLSAQGYEQYF
-	TRBV29-1	-	TRBJ1-1	TGCAGCGTTGGAGTGGGGAAAGCTTTCTTT	CSVGVGKAFF
-	TRBV7-9	-	TRBJ1-1	TGTGCCAGCAGCTTAGTGGCAGGGAGCACTGAAGCTTTCTTT	CASSLVAGSTEAFF
-	TRBV24-1	-	TRBJ2-2	TGTGCCACCAGTGCGCGAGGGGTCAGCGGGGAGCTGTTTTTT	CATSARGVSGELFF
-	TRBV9	-	TRBJ2-5	TGTGCCAGCAGCCAAGAGGCACAGGGGGGGGAGACCCAGTACTTC	CASSQEAQGGETQYF
TRBD2	TRBV20-1	-	TRBJ2-1	TGCAGTGCTAGAGCTAGCGGCGATTACAATGAGCAGTTCTTC	CSARASGDYNEQFF
TRBD2	TRBV7-7	-	TRBJ2-3	TGTGCCAGCAGCCCGACTAGCGGGACTACAGATACGCAGTATTTT	CASSPTSGTTDTQYF
-	TRBV20-1	-	TRBJ1-6	TGCAGTGCTAGAACGTTGGGTTCACCCCTCCACTTT	CSARTLGSPLHF
-	TRBV20-1	-	TRBJ1-1	TGCAGTGCCATACTCAGGGGTGAAACTGAAGCTTTCTTT	CSAILRGETEAFF
-	TRBV2	-	TRBJ2-5	TGTGCCAGCATCAAGAGGGGTGTCGAGACCCAGTACTTC	CASIKRGVETQYF
-	TRBV9	few	TRBJ1-4	TGTGCCAGCAGCGTAGGGAGGGATGAAAAACTGTTTTTT	CASSVGRDEKLFF
TRBD2	TRBV2	-	TRBJ2-1	TGTGCCAGCAGTCGCGGGGGGAATGAGCAGTTCTTC	CASSRGGNEQFF
-	TRBV19	-	TRBJ2-7	TGTGCCAGTAGTATGACGGCGGGCTACGAGCAGTACTTC	CASSMTAGYEQYF
-	TRBV10-1	-	TRBJ2-5	TGCGCCAGCAGTGACCTGGGCAGGGAGACCCAGTACTTC	CASSDLGRETQYF
-	TRBV5-1	-	TRBJ2-1	TGCGCCAGCAGCCAGGACAGCCCAGTCGATGAGCAGTTCTTC	CASSQDSPVDEQFF
-	TRBV10-3	-	TRBJ1-1	TGTGCCATCAGTGACATTGGCAGGCTTAAGAACACTGAAGCTTTCTTT	CAISDIGRLKNTEAFF
TRBD2	TRBV6-2/TRBV6-3	many	TRBJ2-3	TGTGCCAGCAGTCCGGGACTAGAAACAGATACGCAGTATTTT	CASSPGLETDTQYF
-	TRBV5-6	many	TRBJ1-4	TGTGCCAGCAGCTACTCTTCGGAAAAACTGTTTTTT	CASSYSSEKLFF
-	TRBV19	-	TRBJ2-7	TGTGCCAATAGAAAAGGGAGCTACGAGCAGTACTTC	CANRKGSYEQYF
-	TRBV2	few	TRBJ1-2	TGTGCCAGCAGTGAAGCGTTGGGTAGCGGCTACACCTTC	CASSEALGSGYTF
TRBD1	TRBV20-1	-	TRBJ2-1	TGCAGTGCCCCGGGACAGTACAATGAGCAGTTCTTC	CSAPGQYNEQFF
-	TRBV15	-	TRBJ1-5	TGTGCCACCAGCAGAGCTGGGGGCGGTCAGCCCCAGCATTTT	CATSRAGGGQPQHF
TRBD1	TRBV4-1	-	TRBJ2-7	TGCGCCAGCAGCCAAGCGACGGGACAGACTTACTACGAGCAGTACTTC	CASSQATGQTYYEQYF
TRBD2	TRBV29-1	-	TRBJ2-7	TGCAGCGCGGACGGGACTAGCGGGAGTTACGAGCAGTACTTC	CSADGTSGSYEQYF
-	TRBV24-1	-	TRBJ2-3	TGTGCCACCAGTGACCAGTTCACAGATACGCAGTATTTT	CATSDQFTDTQYF
-	TRBV15	few	TRBJ1-5	TGTGCCACCAGCAAAGATTGGGGAGGGGTCCAGCATTTT	CATSKDWGGVQHF
TRBD1	TRBV29-1	-	TRBJ2-3	TGCAGCGTTGAAGTACGGGACAGGGCCCCAGATACGCAGTGTTTT	CSVEVRDRAPDTQCF
TRBD2	TRBV5-6	-	TRBJ2-3	TGTGCCAGCAGCATTAGCGGGGCCACAGATACGCAGTATTTT	CASSISGATDTQYF
TRBD2	TRBV10-3	-	TRBJ2-1	TGTGCCATCACTAGTACGGGGGGGGCTGGAAATGAGCAGTTCTTC	CAITSTGGAGNEQFF
TRBD1	TRBV7-9	-	TRBJ1-1	TGTGCCAGCAGCCCCTCGGACAGGGAAATGGTTCGTGACACTGAAGCTTTCTTT	CASSPSDREMVRDTEAFF
-	TRBV15	once	TRBJ2-3	TGTGCCACCAGCGGAGAGGTCAGGGGAACGGGGGCAGATACGCAGTACTTT	CATSGEVRGTGADTQYF
-	TRBV5-4	-	TRBJ1-1	TGTGCCACCCAGGGGCACAACACTGAAGCTTTCTTT	CATQGHNTEAFF
TRBD1	TRBV6-1	many	TRBJ1-5	TGTGCCAGCAGTAACAGGGACAGCTTTTACCATCAGCCCCAGCATTTT	CASSNRDSFYHQPQHF
TRBD1	TRBV10-3	-	TRBJ1-2	TGTGCCATCAGTGACCCGACAGGGGGCGCTTCCAACTATGGCTACACCTTC	CAISDPTGGASNYGYTF
-	TRBV15	-	TRBJ1-5	TGTGCCACCAGTGGGGACCGCCAACAGCCCCAGCATTTT	CATSGDRQQPQHF
-	TRBV20-1	-	TRBJ1-1	TGCAGTGCTAGAGCCCCGTATACGGGAGAAGCTTTCTTT	CSARAPYTGEAFF
TRBD1	TRBV19	-	TRBJ1-1	TGTGCCAGTGCCGGGACAGGGAACACTGAAGCTTTCTTT	CASAGTGNTEAFF
-	TRBV14	-	TRBJ2-2	TGTGCCAGCAGCCAAGTCATCACCGGGGAGCTGTTTTTT	CASSQVITGELFF
-	TRBV7-9	-	TRBJ1-4	TGTGCCAGCAGCTTAGGCAGACTTAATGAAAAACTGTTTTTT	CASSLGRLNEKLFF
-	TRBV20-1	once	TRBJ1-1	TGCAGTGCGCCCTCAGGGAACACTGAAGCTTTCTTT	CSAPSGNTEAFF
-	TRBV9	-	TRBJ1-2	TGTGCCAGCAGCTCTGGAAGCAAGTACCTAGTAACTAACTATGGCTACACCTTC	CASSSGSKYLVTNYGYTF
TRBD2	TRBV10-1	-	TRBJ2-3	TGCGCCAGCAGTGAGGGGACTAGCAGAGATACGCAGTATTTT	CASSEGTSRDTQYF
TRBD1	TRBV15	-	TRBJ2-1	TGTGCCACCAGCAGAGTTTCAGGGGGCATTTTCGATGAGCAGTTCTTC	CATSRVSGGIFDEQFF
TRBD2	TRBV5-5	few	TRBJ2-7	TGTGCCAGCAGCCAAAGTGCGGCGGGGGGAACCTACGAGCAGTACTTC	CASSQSAAGGTYEQYF